The clone carrying this T cell receptor beta chain was observed once. At the time of sampling, donors were nominally healthy, though unrecorded immune exposures were likely. The CDR3 has 14 amino acids. Trimming took 4 bases from V and 6 from J, leaving 16 bases between them. Germline V gene data show CDR1 as LGHNA and CDR2 as YSLEER. This record belongs to a study of cytomegalovirus exposure and HLA in healthy donors. 60 Vbeta and 13 Jbeta primers were used in PCR. Data came from immunoSEQ multiplex PCR; TCRdb stores just in-frame clones and leaves some out. Seen here are some 150,000 clones, roughly 81% observed once, and the top ten hold roughly 5.2%.

J is TRBJ2-7 and V is TRBV4-3; D may be TRBD1 (6 bases). The sample consisted of PBMCs. This receptor was identified in a woman aged 18-29 years in good health and CMV-seropositive. The CDR3 bases are TGCGCCAGCAGCCCGGGCCTCAGGGGCGGCGAGCAGTACTTC. Protein product: CASSPGLRGGEQYF.